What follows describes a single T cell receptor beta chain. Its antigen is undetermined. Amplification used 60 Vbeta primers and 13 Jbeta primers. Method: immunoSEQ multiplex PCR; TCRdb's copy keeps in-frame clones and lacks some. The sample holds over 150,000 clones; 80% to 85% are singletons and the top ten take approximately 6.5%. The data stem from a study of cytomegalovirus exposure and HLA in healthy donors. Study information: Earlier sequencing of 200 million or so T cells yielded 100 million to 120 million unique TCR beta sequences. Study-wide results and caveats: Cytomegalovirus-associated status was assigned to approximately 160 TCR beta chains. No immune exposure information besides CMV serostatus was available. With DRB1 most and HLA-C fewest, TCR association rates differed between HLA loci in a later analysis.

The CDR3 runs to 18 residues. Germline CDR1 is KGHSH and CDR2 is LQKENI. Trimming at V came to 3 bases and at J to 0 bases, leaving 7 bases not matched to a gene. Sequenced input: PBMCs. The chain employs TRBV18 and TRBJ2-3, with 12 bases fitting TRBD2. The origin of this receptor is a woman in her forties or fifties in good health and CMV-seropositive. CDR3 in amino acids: CASSPRPSGGDSTDTQYF. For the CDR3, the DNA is TGTGCCAGCTCACCGAGGCCTAGCGGGGGGGACAGCACAGATACGCAGTATTTT. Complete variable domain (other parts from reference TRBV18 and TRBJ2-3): NAGVMQNPRHLVRRRGQEARLRCSPMKGHSHVYWYRQLPEEGLKFMVYLQKENIIDESGMPKERFSAEFPKEGPSILRIQQVVRGDSAAYFCASSPRPSGGDSTDTQYFGPGTRLTVL.